This record looks at one T cell receptor beta chain sequence and its context. Its antigen is as yet unknown. The data belong to a study of T cell repertoires in cytomegalovirus infection. Study-wide findings and caveats: Within the response measured ex vivo, HLA-C-restricted CMV-specific TCR beta clonotypes were dominant. Of the TCR beta families, the public ones yielded a cumulative frequency that identified carriers of CMV plus the relevant HLA.

V was trimmed by 2 bases and J by 1 base, leaving 6 bases between them. The CDR3 is 13 residues long. Germline V gives CDR1 SQVTM, CDR2 ANQGSEA. From the reads, TCRdb called clonotypes with MiXCR, one entry per CDR3 protein. The data hold approximately 300,000 distinct CDR3 sequences, with 29% observed a single time. The chain couples TRBV29-1 to TRBJ2-1; D remains ambiguous. The TCR sequence derives from a human donor in good health (CMV status not recorded). Some clones in this sample may be carry-over from other donors' samples. The starting material was cultured PBMCs, obtained from culture after CMV antigen stimulation. CDR3 in amino acids: CSVEKFSYNEQFF. CDR3 nucleotides: TGCAGCGTTGAAAAGTTTTCCTACAATGAGCAGTTCTTC.